This entry lists 21 T cell receptor beta chains sequenced from one sample in a study of blood T cell repertoires in COVID-19. Assay used: immunoSEQ multiplex PCR; TCRdb lists only in-frame clones, some missing. Here the sample spans 150,000 to 200,000 clones, roughly 84% being singletons. Sequencing used peripheral blood. The receptors originated from a woman in her sixties with acute or convalescent COVID-19.

CDR3 region: CASSRSRAGEGNTIYF. The CDR3 DNA is TGTGCCAGCAGTCGCAGCAGGGCCGGTGAAGGAAACACCATATATTTT. V and J are TRBV27 and TRBJ1-3, with D perhaps matching TRBD1 (5 bases). CDR3 length: 16 residues. Germline values: CDR1 MNHEY, CDR2 SMNVEV (reference sequence). Trimming cost V 5 bases and J 4 bases, with 18 bases left between them.

As concerns this clone: One junction end disagrees with the germline gene, perhaps due to a read error. V usage is TRBV20-1 and J usage is TRBJ1-1; TRBD1 is a possible D gene (5 bases). This CDR3 region has 11 residues. Germline CDR1 and CDR2: DFQATT and SNEGSKA (reference sequence). CDR3 bases: TGCAGTGCTAGAATCGGGACTATCGAGTCCTTT. The encoded protein is CSARIGTIESF.

The rearrangement joins TRBV6-4 to TRBJ2-2; TRBD2 aligns across 7 bases. CDR1 and CDR2 (germline): MRHNA, SNTAGT. This CDR3 spans 14 amino acids. Trimming cost V 7 bases and J 4 bases; bases outside gene matches: 6. In DNA form, the CDR3 reads TGTGCCAGCAAGATTAGCGGGTCCACCGGGGAGCTGTTTTTT. Translating gives CASKISGSTGELFF.

The gene calls are TRBV18 and TRBJ2-1, with a weak D call TRBD2 (6 bases). Per germline, CDR1 KGHSH and CDR2 LQKENI. The germline V and J ends were trimmed by 6 bases and 8 bases, with 23 bases remaining between them. CDR3 size: 16 residues. The CDR3 spells CASSPAIWGLKDEQFF. The CDR3 DNA reads TGTGCCAGCTCCCCTGCCATCTGGGGACTTAAGGATGAGCAGTTCTTC.

The count of this clone is one. The gene calls are TRBV15 and TRBJ1-5, with a tentative D call TRBD1 (6 bases). The CDR3 sequence is 18 residues long. Germline assignment: CDR1 LNHNV and CDR2 YYDKDF (reference sequence). Trimming took off 1 base at V and 0 bases at J, with 16 bases between the two ends. CDR3 nucleotides: TGTGCCACCAGCAGAGGGCAACAGGGTAGGGTTAGCAATCAGCCCCAGCATTTT. It yields the protein CATSRGQQGRVSNQPQHF.

This chain connects TRBV5-4 to TRBJ1-1; D unclear. Looked up from germline, CDR1 is SGHNT and CDR2 is YYREEE (reference sequence). V lost 4 bases, J lost 0 bases, and 16 bases lay in between. The CDR3 contains 16 residues. This CDR3 reads CASSLDLVWMNTEAFF. DNA of the CDR3: TGTGCCAGCAGCCTAGACCTAGTGTGGATGAACACTGAAGCTTTCTTT.

This chain links TRBV6-2 or TRBV6-3 with TRBJ1-5; D possibly corresponds to TRBD1 (5 bases). Deletions cut 4 bases from V and 7 bases from J, with 14 bases between. The germline V gene encodes CDR1 MNHEY and CDR2 SVGEGT. The CDR3 extends over 14 amino acids. CDR3 in amino acids: CASSFTGNQQPQHF. CDR3 bases: TGTGCCAGCAGTTTCACAGGTAATCAGCAGCCCCAGCATTTT.

The V gene is TRBV5-4, the J gene TRBJ2-7; D might be TRBD1 (6 bases). CDR3 length: 13 amino acids. Per germline, CDR1 SGHNT and CDR2 YYREEE (reference sequence). The V gene lost 3 bases and the J gene lost 3 bases, with 10 bases spanning the gap. The CDR3: CASSWQDSYEQYF. As DNA, the CDR3 is TGTGCCAGCAGCTGGCAGGACAGCTACGAGCAGTACTTC.

This chain joins TRBV7-2 and TRBJ2-1; 7 positions match TRBD1. The CDR3 consists of 15 residues. Looked up from germline, CDR1 is SGHTA and CDR2 is FQGNSA. Losses at the gene ends were 5 bases for V and 3 bases for J; bases not matched to a gene: 7. The CDR3 spells CASSPGTESYNEQFF. CDR3 DNA: TGTGCCAGCAGCCCCGGGACAGAGAGCTACAATGAGCAGTTCTTC.

A single count supports this clone. The V and J genes are TRBV7-8 and TRBJ1-5; 12 bases line up with TRBD1. This CDR3 has 16 residues. Looked up from germline, CDR1 is SGHVS and CDR2 is FQNEAQ. J lost 6 bases, V lost 5 bases, and 8 bases had no gene match. The CDR3 DNA reads TGTGCCAGCAGCCGCCGGGGACAGGGGGCTAGTCAGCCCCAGCATTTT. Protein product: CASSRRGQGASQPQHF.

This sequence joins TRBV6-2 or TRBV6-3 and TRBJ2-7, with TRBD1 identical over 8 bases. This CDR3 region has 14 residues. Losses at the gene ends were 5 bases for V and 0 bases for J; bases not matched to a gene: 3. Germline V gene data show CDR1 as MNHEY and CDR2 as SVGEGT. The CDR3 DNA is TGTGCCAGCAGTCGACAGGGGAGCTCCTACGAGCAGTACTTC. Its translation: CASSRQGSSYEQYF.

The chain employs TRBV5-1 and TRBJ1-2, with D possibly matching TRBD1 (6 bases). Germline CDR1 SGHRS, CDR2 YFSETQ. The CDR3 has 13 amino acids. Trimming removed 2 bases from V and 3 bases from J, with 8 bases in between. For the CDR3, the DNA is TGCGCCAGCAGCTTCTCAGGGGACTATGGCTACACCTTC. It encodes CASSFSGDYGYTF.

V gene TRBV18 combines with J gene TRBJ2-2; 9 bases align to TRBD2. CDR3 length: 18 residues. Germline V gene sequence: CDR1 KGHSH, CDR2 LQKENI. V gave up 6 bases and J gave up 0 bases; unmatched junction bases: 11. DNA for the CDR3: TGTGCCAGCTCCCCCGTTGGTAGCGGGGGTACGAACACCGGGGAGCTGTTTTTT. It translates to CASSPVGSGGTNTGELFF.

The CDR3 bases are TGTGCCAGTAGCTTGACAGGGTACCCTAGCAATCAGCCCCAGCATTTT. This sequence encodes CASSLTGYPSNQPQHF. The J gene is TRBJ1-5, the V gene TRBV19, with 7 positions matching TRBD1. Germline-derived CDR1 and CDR2 are LNHDA and SQIVND (reference sequence). This CDR3 spans 16 amino acids. Trimming removed 6 bases from V and 0 bases from J; junction bases left unmatched: 8.

The chain joins TRBV29-1 to TRBJ2-7; D uncertain. The CDR3 runs 13 residues. CDR1 and CDR2 (germline): SQVTM, ANQGSEA. V gave up 1 base and J gave up 0 bases, with 7 bases separating them. The CDR3 here is CSVEVPSSYEQYF. Written as DNA, the CDR3 is TGCAGCGTTGAAGTGCCGAGCTCCTACGAGCAGTACTTC.

The V call is TRBV9, the J call TRBJ1-1, with D perhaps TRBD1 (5 bases). CDR3 length: 16 residues. V was clipped by 4 bases and J by 0 bases, with 16 bases between them. Per germline, CDR1 SGDLS and CDR2 YYNGEE. CDR3 nucleotides: TGTGCCAGCAGCCCCAGGACATCGATCATGAACACTGAAGCTTTCTTT. Translating it yields CASSPRTSIMNTEAFF.

The chain links TRBV15 to TRBJ1-2, with D possibly TRBD1 on 5 matching bases. The CDR3 loop spans 14 amino acids. V lost 8 bases and J 2 bases, leaving 15 bases between the germline ends. Germline V gene lookup returns CDR1 LNHNV and CDR2 YYDKDF (reference sequence). The CDR3, as DNA: TGTGCCACCCAGGGTCCAGGGCGCAACTATGGCTACACCTTC. Translation: CATQGPGRNYGYTF. Combining the CDR3 with reference TRBV15 and TRBJ1-2 gives the whole variable domain DAMVIQNPRYQVTQFGKPVTLSCSQTLNHNVMYWYQQKSSQAPKLLFHYYDKDFNNEADTPDNFQSRRPNTSFCFLDIRSPGLGDTAMYLCATQGPGRNYGYTFGSGTRLTVV.

This clone was detected a few times. The genes are TRBV6-5 and TRBJ1-4; D is perhaps TRBD1 (5 bases). The length of the CDR3 is 15 residues. Per germline, CDR1 MNHEY and CDR2 SVGAGI. V was clipped by 6 bases and J by 5 bases, with 16 bases between them. In DNA, the CDR3 is TGTGCCAGCAGCTCCTTCGGGGCGGGGAATGAAAAACTGTTTTTT. This gives the protein CASSSFGAGNEKLFF.

V and J are TRBV6-5 and TRBJ1-5, with D uncertain. Germline-derived CDR1 and CDR2 are MNHEY and SVGAGI. The CDR3 contains 13 residues. V lost 8 bases to trimming and J lost 2 bases, with 10 bases between them. The CDR3 protein is CASVGQGNQPQHF. The CDR3 DNA reads TGTGCCAGCGTTGGGCAGGGCAATCAGCCCCAGCATTTT.

J is TRBJ1-3 and V is TRBV25-1; 7 nucleotides match TRBD1. Looked up from germline, CDR1 is MGHDK and CDR2 is SYGVNS. The CDR3 runs to 14 residues. Losses at the gene ends were 6 bases for V and 6 bases for J; bases not matched to a gene: 8. The CDR3 nucleotides are TGTGCCAGCAGCCCCCAGACAGGGTTAAACACCATATATTTT. This translates into CASSPQTGLNTIYF.

The chain links TRBV18 to TRBJ2-5; 7 nucleotides align to TRBD1. J was trimmed by 4 bases and V by 0 bases; bases with no gene match: 2. The CDR3 runs 14 residues. CDR1 KGHSH and CDR2 LQKENI come from the germline V gene. The CDR3 region has the DNA TGTGCCAGCTCACCACCGACAGGGCGAGAGACCCAGTACTTC. Residues: CASSPPTGRETQYF. The entire variable domain, with the rest obtained from reference TRBV18 and TRBJ2-5, is as follows: NAGVMQNPRHLVRRRGQEARLRCSPMKGHSHVYWYRQLPEEGLKFMVYLQKENIIDESGMPKERFSAEFPKEGPSILRIQQVVRGDSAAYFCASSPPTGRETQYFGPGTRLLVL.